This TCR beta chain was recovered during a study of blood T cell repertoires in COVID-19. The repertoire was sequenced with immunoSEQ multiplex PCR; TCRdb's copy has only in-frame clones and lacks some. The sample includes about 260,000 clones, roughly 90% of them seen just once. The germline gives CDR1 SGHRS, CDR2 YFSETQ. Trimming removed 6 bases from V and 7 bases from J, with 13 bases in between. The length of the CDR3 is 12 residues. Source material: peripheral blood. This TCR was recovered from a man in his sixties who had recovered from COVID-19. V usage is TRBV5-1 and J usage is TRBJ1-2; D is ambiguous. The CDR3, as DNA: TGCGCCAGCACCCCCCGGGTCTCTGGCTACACCTTC. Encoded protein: CASTPRVSGYTF.